A single sample gave rise to the 4 T cell receptor beta chains below, sequenced in a study of blood T cell repertoires in COVID-19 (dated by TCRdb to 2020 to 2022). Library preparation used the immunoSEQ multiplex PCR assay. In its TCRdb copy, this immuneACCESS table keeps in-frame sequences only and misses some clones. Where compared with another copy, unresolved V genes explain less than half of these, and the others have no known cause. Within this sample are about 130,000 clones, with 70% to 90% of them counted one time only. About 2.5% of the sample is in the top ten clones. Sequencing input: PBMCs or T cells enriched from blood (not recorded which). These receptors were taken from a woman aged 45-60 years who had recovered from COVID-19.

V usage is TRBV19 and J usage is TRBJ2-2; a weak D match, TRBD1 (6 bases). This CDR3 spans 15 amino acids. Trimming left V 1 base short and J 6 bases short, with 12 bases between. Germline CDR1 LNHDA, CDR2 SQIVND (reference sequence). The CDR3 bases are TGTGCCAGTAGTATAGTAACAGGGCGGTCCGGGGAGCTGTTTTTT. Translating it yields CASSIVTGRSGELFF.

This clone was detected only once. This chain links TRBV2 with TRBJ2-2, with D perhaps matching TRBD1 (6 bases). The V end was cut by 4 bases, the J end by 0 bases, with 9 bases between. The length of the CDR3 is 15 residues. Germline V gene lookup returns CDR1 SNHLY and CDR2 FYNNEI. The CDR3 coding sequence is TGTGCCAGCAGTGTAGAGGGGGCGAACACCGGGGAGCTGTTTTTT. This gives the protein CASSVEGANTGELFF.

The chain joins TRBV18 to TRBJ2-3; 8 nucleotides match TRBD2. The CDR3 consists of 16 residues. V dropped 5 bases and J dropped 2; count of bases not matched to a gene: 9. Germline-derived CDR1 and CDR2 are KGHSH and LQKENI. DNA of the CDR3: TGTGCCAGCTCATCCCGGGGTAGCGGGACCACAGATACGCAGTATTTT. Amino acid sequence: CASSSRGSGTTDTQYF.

J is TRBJ2-1 and V is TRBV4-3; a weak D match, TRBD1 (5 bases). V was pared by 1 base and J by 0 bases, with 7 bases between. Germline CDR1 LGHNA, CDR2 YSLEER. This CDR3 comprises 15 residues. CDR3 sequence reads: CASSQGGSSYNEQFF. The DNA of the CDR3 is TGCGCCAGCAGCCAAGGGGGCAGCTCCTACAATGAGCAGTTCTTC.